Each of the 5 T cell receptor beta chains below was sequenced from the same sample in a study of blood T cell repertoires in COVID-19. Sequencing used immunoSEQ multiplex PCR; TCRdb keeps in-frame clones, though not all of them. The data hold under 400,000 clones, with 88% observed a single time. Sequencing was done on a sample of PBMCs or T cells enriched from blood (not recorded which). These receptors were obtained from a woman in her 30s who had been exposed to COVID-19.

This chain joins TRBV7-9 and TRBJ2-7, with D maybe TRBD2 (5 bases). Trimming left V 7 bases short and J 1 base short, with 11 bases between. Germline V gives CDR1 SEHNR, CDR2 FQNEAQ (reference sequence). The CDR3 is made up of 13 amino acids. This CDR3 reads CASNRLTSYEQYF. The CDR3 nucleotides read TGTGCCAGCAACAGACTAACATCCTACGAGCAGTACTTC. Complete variable domain (other parts from reference TRBV7-9 and TRBJ2-7): DTGVSQNPRHKITKRGQNVTFRCDPISEHNRLYWYRQTLGQGPEFLTYFQNEAQLEKSRLLSDRFSAERPKGSFSTLEIQRTEQGDSAMYLCASNRLTSYEQYFGPGTRLTVT.

The V gene is TRBV11-2, the J gene TRBJ1-2; D uncertain. Germline V gene sequence: CDR1 SGHAT, CDR2 FQNNGV. Between the trimmed V and J ends, which lost 1 base and 0 bases, there was a span of 6 bases. The length of the CDR3 is 14 residues. The CDR3 region has the DNA TGTGCCAGCAGCTTAGTGGCAACTAACTATGGCTACACCTTC. Amino acids: CASSLVATNYGYTF.

This clone has a handful of counts. This chain links TRBV5-4 with TRBJ2-7, with no clear D. The CDR3 is 13 residues long. V lost 0 bases to trimming and J lost 2 bases, with 6 bases between them. CDR1 is SGHNT, CDR2 YYREEE, per germline (reference sequence). Here the CDR3 DNA reads TGTGCCAGCAGCTTGGGGCCTCCCTACGAGCAGTACTTC. Its protein is CASSLGPPYEQYF.

The V call is TRBV5-1, the J call TRBJ1-1; D call uncertain. Germline V gene lookup returns CDR1 SGHRS and CDR2 YFSETQ. V lost 4 bases and J lost 4, with 14 bases in between. The CDR3 extends over 14 amino acids. CDR3 residues: CASSPQSSSTEAFF. The DNA for the CDR3 is TGCGCCAGCAGCCCCCAATCGTCGAGCACTGAAGCTTTCTTT.

The chain recombines TRBV5-1 with TRBJ2-3, with a weak D call TRBD1 (6 bases). Germline CDR1 reads SGHRS; CDR2 reads YFSETQ. Trimming cost V 5 bases and J 5 bases, with 12 bases left between them. This CDR3 contains 13 residues. CDR3 sequence: CASRGAQGDTQYF. In DNA, the CDR3 is TGCGCCAGCAGAGGGGCACAGGGAGATACGCAGTATTTT.